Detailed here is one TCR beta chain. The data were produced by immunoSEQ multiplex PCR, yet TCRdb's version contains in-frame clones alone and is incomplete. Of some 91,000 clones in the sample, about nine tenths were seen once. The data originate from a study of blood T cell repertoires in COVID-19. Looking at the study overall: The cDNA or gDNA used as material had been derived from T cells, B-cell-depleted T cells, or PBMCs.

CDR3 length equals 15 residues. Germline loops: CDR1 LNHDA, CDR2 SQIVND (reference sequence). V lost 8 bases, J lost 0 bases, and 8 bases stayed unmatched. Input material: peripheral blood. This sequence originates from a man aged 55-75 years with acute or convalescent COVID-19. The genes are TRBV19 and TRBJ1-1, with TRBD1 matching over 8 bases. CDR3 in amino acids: CASGRDRLLNTEAFF. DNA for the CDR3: TGTGCCAGTGGCCGGGACAGGCTATTGAACACTGAAGCTTTCTTT.